One sample yielded the 6 T cell receptor beta chains listed below, sequenced in a study of blood T cell repertoires in COVID-19. Sequenced by immunoSEQ multiplex PCR; TCRdb stores in-frame clones only, minus some. Here the sample spans roughly 200,000 clones, 81% being singletons. Sequencing was carried out using peripheral blood. Receptors were obtained from a woman aged 40 to 55 with COVID-19, enrolled during active disease.

The chain carries TRBV15 and TRBJ2-1; 10 bases match TRBD2. The CDR3 sequence is 18 residues long. After removal of 1 base from V and 1 base from J, the junction contained 7 bases not matched to a gene. Germline CDR1 is LNHNV and CDR2 is YYDKDF (reference sequence). In nucleotides, the CDR3 is TGTGCCACCAGCAGAGCGCTAGCGGGAGCAGGATCCTACAATGAGCAGTTCTTC. Protein: CATSRALAGAGSYNEQFF.

V gene TRBV6-5 combines with J gene TRBJ2-7; 7 bases fit TRBD1. This CDR3 contains 15 residues. The germline V gene has CDR1 MNHEY and CDR2 SVGAGI. V trimming: 5 bases; J trimming: 4 bases; junction bases outside the gene matches: 11. The CDR3 sequence: CASSPSRGGSYEQYV. DNA of the CDR3: TGTGCCAGCAGTCCCAGTAGAGGGGGCTCGTACGAGCAGTACGTC.

The chain recombines TRBV7-9 with TRBJ2-7; 9 bases fit TRBD2. The germline V gene has CDR1 SEHNR and CDR2 FQNEAQ (reference sequence). This CDR3 region has 13 residues. V was clipped by 5 bases and J by 4 bases; unmatched bases: 3. Here the CDR3 DNA reads TGTGCCAGCAGCGGTAGCGGGAGTTACGAGCAGTACTTC. Translation: CASSGSGSYEQYF.

This chain joins TRBV5-6 and TRBJ1-4, with TRBD1 identical over 7 bases. The CDR3 consists of 15 residues. Germline CDR1 SGHDT, CDR2 YYEEEE. V was clipped by 4 bases and J by 6 bases; unmatched bases: 9. CDR3 in DNA: TGTGCCAGCAGCGCACGACAGGGCCCGTATGAAAAACTGTTTTTT. Amino acid sequence: CASSARQGPYEKLFF.

V gene TRBV30 combines with J gene TRBJ2-3; 7 bases align to TRBD1. Germline V lookup: CDR1 GTSNPN, CDR2 SVGIG (reference sequence). The V segment lost 5 bases and the J segment 6 bases; nucleotides outside the gene matches: 8. The CDR3 spans 13 residues. The CDR3 here is CAWAGTAIDTQYF. Here the CDR3 DNA reads TGTGCCTGGGCCGGGACAGCTATCGATACGCAGTATTTT.

The genes are TRBV6-1 and TRBJ2-7, with a tentative D call TRBD1 (6 bases). CDR1 and CDR2 (germline): MNHNS, SASEGT. The CDR3 length is 15 residues. The V and J ends lost 3 bases and 1 base respectively, with 13 bases between them. The CDR3 region is CASSDRDIGSYEQYF. CDR3 nucleotides: TGTGCCAGCAGTGACCGGGACATAGGGTCCTACGAGCAGTACTTC.